The rows below give T cell receptor beta chains drawn from one sample of a study of cytomegalovirus exposure and HLA in healthy donors. Some clones are missing from TCRdb's copy, which holds only in-frame ones; the method was immunoSEQ multiplex PCR. The specimen's table records 80,000 to 100,000 clones. Material: PBMCs. Receptor source: a woman younger than 45 in good health and CMV-seronegative. CDR3s leave out the opening cysteine and the closing phenylalanine or tryptophan.

J: TRBJ1-6
length: 13
V: TRBV19
CDR3: ASSMGRANNSPLH

J: TRBJ1-5
length: 11
V: TRBV19
CDR3: ASSIANSGPQH

J: TRBJ2-5
length: 14
V: TRBV7-3
CDR3: ASSNGLAGAGETQY

J: TRBJ2-3
length: 13
V: TRBV7-6
CDR3: ASSRLAGGVDTQY

J: TRBJ2-2
length: 16
V: TRBV2
CDR3: ASSVGLAGGKYTGELF

J: TRBJ2-7
length: 13
V: TRBV7-8
CDR3: ASSPSRGFSYEQY

J: TRBJ1-1
length: 11
V: TRBV7-9
CDR3: ASNFRVNTEAF

J: TRBJ2-2
length: 10
V: TRBV5-1
CDR3: ASSLLGGELF

J: TRBJ1-2
length: 12
V: TRBV14
CDR3: ASSQDYTGDGYT

J: TRBJ1-2
length: 14
V: TRBV4-2
CDR3: ASSQDPDGGSYGYT

J: TRBJ1-1
length: 13
V: TRBV19
CDR3: ATFLTGGINTEAF

J: TRBJ1-4
length: 13
V: TRBV5-6
CDR3: ASSPGGATNEKLF

J: TRBJ2-5
length: 13
V: TRBV5-1
CDR3: ASSPPGGLGETQY

J: TRBJ2-1
length: 13
V: TRBV5-1
CDR3: ASSLAGEPYNEQF

J: TRBJ2-7
length: 11
V: TRBV7-6
CDR3: ASGTAFTYEQY

J: TRBJ2-7
length: 12
V: TRBV11-2
CDR3: ASSLVPPYYEQY

J: TRBJ2-7
length: 10
V: TRBV19
CDR3: ASSSGLSEQY

J: TRBJ2-7
length: 14
V: TRBV6-6
CDR3: ASSYSVGTGSYEQY

J: TRBJ2-1
length: 15
V: TRBV2
CDR3: ASSEARGRSSYNEQF

J: TRBJ1-2
length: 10
V: TRBV9
CDR3: ASSPHDYGYT

J: TRBJ2-2
length: 10
V: TRBV27
CDR3: ASSGAAGELF

J: TRBJ2-7
length: 14
V: TRBV28
CDR3: ASSLGGLRSSYEQY

J: TRBJ2-1
length: 13
V: TRBV15
CDR3: ATSRDPGLRNEQF

J: TRBJ2-3
length: 13
V: TRBV6-5
CDR3: ASRDLAGGTDTQY

J: TRBJ1-5
length: 13
V: TRBV2
CDR3: ASSGGTGMGQPQH

J: TRBJ1-2
length: 12
V: TRBV5-1
CDR3: ASSIDRVLSGYT

J: NA
length: 11
V: TRBV21-1
CDR3: ASSQGLLYEQY

J: TRBJ1-1
length: 14
V: TRBV5-1
CDR3: ASSLVEDREFTEAF

J: TRBJ2-7
length: 13
V: TRBV28
CDR3: ASRPPSGSSYEQY

J: TRBJ1-2
length: 10
V: TRBV30
CDR3: ARTGGNYGYT

J: TRBJ2-7
length: 14
V: TRBV28
CDR3: ASSRSYEMLGYEQY

J: TRBJ2-7
length: 14
V: TRBV28
CDR3: ASSLAGRLLSYEQY

J: TRBJ2-7
length: 13
V: TRBV6-5
CDR3: ASSYGGTSGSEQY

J: TRBJ1-5
length: 14
V: TRBV5-1
CDR3: ASSSQGAYGNQPQH

J: TRBJ2-3
length: 10
V: TRBV7-2
CDR3: ASSEGTHTQY

J: TRBJ1-1
length: 11
V: TRBV5-1
CDR3: ASSGGQGTEAF

J: TRBJ1-5
length: 13
V: TRBV11-2
CDR3: ASSLDGHPPQPQH

J: TRBJ2-7
length: 10
V: TRBV5-6
CDR3: ASTLGVTGEY

J: NA
length: 15
V: TRBV10-3
CDR3: AISATPSGADSYEQY

J: TRBJ2-5
length: 11
V: TRBV29-1
CDR3: SAYPGQQETQY

J: TRBJ2-2
length: 11
V: TRBV6-1
CDR3: ASSGTAAGELF

J: TRBJ2-7
length: 14
V: TRBV13
CDR3: ASSEGGQGPFYEQY

J: TRBJ2-3
length: 12
V: TRBV10-3
CDR3: AISAETGADTQY

J: NA
length: 12
V: TRBV28
CDR3: ASSSSQGTYEQY

J: TRBJ2-3
length: 11
V: TRBV4-1
CDR3: ASSQDLARTQY

J: TRBJ1-2
length: 11
V: TRBV29-1
CDR3: SVDYQGNYGYT

J: TRBJ2-1
length: 13
V: TRBV9
CDR3: ASSGSLARVDEQF

J: NA
length: 12
V: TRBV5-1
CDR3: ASSSRTGGHEQY

J: TRBJ1-1
length: 12
V: TRBV14
CDR3: ASSDRGVSTEAF

J: TRBJ1-5
length: 15
V: TRBV10-3
CDR3: AISDHHRGQGNQPQH

J: TRBJ2-7
length: 15
V: TRBV28
CDR3: ASSLRSTGTGVYEQY

J: TRBJ2-5
length: 13
V: TRBV6-1
CDR3: ASRDTGDPQETQY

J: TRBJ2-3
length: 13
V: TRBV6-5
CDR3: ASSYKGRNTDTQY

J: TRBJ1-5
length: 14
V: TRBV28
CDR3: ASSYYFAQGAQPQH